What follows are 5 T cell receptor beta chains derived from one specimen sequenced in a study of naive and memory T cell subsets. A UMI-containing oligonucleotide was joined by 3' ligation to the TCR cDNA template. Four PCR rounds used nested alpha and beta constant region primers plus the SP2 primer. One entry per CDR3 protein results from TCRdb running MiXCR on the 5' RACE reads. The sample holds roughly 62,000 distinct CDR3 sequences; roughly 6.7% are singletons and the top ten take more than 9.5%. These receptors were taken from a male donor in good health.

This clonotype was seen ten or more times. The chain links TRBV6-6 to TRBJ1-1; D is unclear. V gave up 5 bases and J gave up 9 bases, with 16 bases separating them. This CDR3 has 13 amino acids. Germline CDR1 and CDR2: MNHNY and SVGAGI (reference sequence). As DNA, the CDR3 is TGTGCCAGCAGTCCGATCGATCAACCCCAAGCTTTCTTT. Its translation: CASSPIDQPQAFF.

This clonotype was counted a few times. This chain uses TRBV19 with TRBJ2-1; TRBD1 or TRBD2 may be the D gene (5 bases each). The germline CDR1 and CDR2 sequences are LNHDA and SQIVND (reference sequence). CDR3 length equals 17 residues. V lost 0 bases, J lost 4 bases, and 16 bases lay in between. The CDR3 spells CASSIDGGTIGYNEQFF. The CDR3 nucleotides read TGTGCCAGTAGTATAGATGGTGGGACGATAGGGTACAATGAGCAGTTCTTC.

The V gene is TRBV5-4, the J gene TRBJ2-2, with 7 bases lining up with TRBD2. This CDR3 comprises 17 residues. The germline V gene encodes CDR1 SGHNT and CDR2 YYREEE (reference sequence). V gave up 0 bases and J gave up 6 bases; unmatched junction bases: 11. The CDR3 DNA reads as TGTGCCAGCAGCTTGGGAGGGACTATACCCTTAGCCGGGGAGCTGTTTTTT. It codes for CASSLGGTIPLAGELFF.

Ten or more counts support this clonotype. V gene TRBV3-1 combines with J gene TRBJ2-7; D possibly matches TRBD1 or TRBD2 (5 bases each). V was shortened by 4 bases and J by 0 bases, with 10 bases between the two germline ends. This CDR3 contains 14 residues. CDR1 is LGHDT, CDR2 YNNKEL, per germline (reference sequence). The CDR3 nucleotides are TGTGCCAGCAGCCGGGACCCCAGCTCCTACGAGCAGTACTTC. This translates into CASSRDPSSYEQYF.

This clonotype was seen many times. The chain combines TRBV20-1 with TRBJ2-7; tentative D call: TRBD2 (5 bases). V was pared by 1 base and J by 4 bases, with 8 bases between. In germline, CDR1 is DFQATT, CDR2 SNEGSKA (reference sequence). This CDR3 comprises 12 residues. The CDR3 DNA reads TGCAGTGCTAGAGTACGGGGATACGAGCAGTACTTC. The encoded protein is CSARVRGYEQYF.